The 12 T cell receptor beta chains below were found in one sample sequenced in a study of regulatory T cells in long-lasting Graves disease. As for time point: persistent/refractory GD, antithyroid drugs over 5 years with positive TRAb. PBMC RNA served as the TCR library source. With iRepertoire HTBI primers and Arm-PCR of CDR3 regions, TCR beta libraries were built. TCRdb itself ran the multiplex PCR reads through MiXCR, one entry per CDR3 protein. The sample shows about 430,000 distinct CDR3 sequences, roughly 23% of them seen only once. The specimen was peripheral blood mononuclear cells (PBMCs), collected when the disease was refractory, from a patient treated with antithyroid drugs. Source of these receptors: a female donor with Graves disease.

This clonotype was observed at least ten times. This chain joins TRBV2 and TRBJ1-4; maybe TRBD1 (5 bases). The CDR3 sequence is 14 residues long. V lost 4 bases, J lost 8 bases, and 14 bases lay in between. Germline V CDR1 and CDR2: SNHLY, FYNNEI. The CDR3 DNA is TGTGCCAGCAGTGTCTGGGGCGGGAGAGAAAAACTGTTTTTT. It translates to CASSVWGGREKLFF. Using reference TRBV2 and TRBJ1-4 for the parts outside the CDR3, the full variable domain is EPEVTQTPSHQVTQMGQEVILRCVPISNHLYFYWYRQILGQKVEFLVSFYNNEISEKSEIFDDQFSVERPDGSNFTLKIRSTKLEDSAMYFCASSVWGGREKLFFGSGTQLSVL.

The chain employs TRBV2 and TRBJ2-1; 7 nucleotides align to TRBD2. The junction had 20 bases not matched to a gene; V was cut back by 6 bases and J by 9 bases. Germline CDR1 reads SNHLY; CDR2 reads FYNNEI. This CDR3 has 17 residues. The CDR3 region is CASSFERLGREWGEQFF. The CDR3 nucleotides read TGTGCCAGCAGCTTCGAGCGACTAGGGCGGGAGTGGGGTGAGCAGTTCTTC.

This clonotype was seen a handful of times. The V call is TRBV24-1, the J call TRBJ2-3; 8 bases fit TRBD2. V dropped 10 bases and J dropped 1; count of bases not matched to a gene: 6. Per germline, CDR1 KGHDR and CDR2 SFDVKD. This CDR3 region has 14 residues. The CDR3 DNA follows: TGTGCCACGCGGACTAGCACCGGCACAGATACGCAGTATTTT. Protein sequence: CATRTSTGTDTQYF.

The chain combines TRBV7-3 with TRBJ2-5, with 8 bases aligning to TRBD2. Per the germline V gene, CDR1 is SGHTA and CDR2 is FQGTGA. Unmatched junction bases numbered 2, after V lost 3 bases and J lost 5 bases. The CDR3 runs 13 residues. In DNA, the CDR3 is TGTGCCAGCAGCTTTGTAGCGGGGGAGACCCAGTACTTC. Protein sequence: CASSFVAGETQYF.

This clonotype was seen repeatedly, ten times or more. Compared with germline, one end of the junction differs, possibly owing to a read error. The chain recombines TRBV27 with TRBJ1-1; the D is unclear. Per germline, CDR1 MNHEY and CDR2 SMNVEV (reference sequence). This CDR3 spans 14 amino acids. The CDR3 spells CASSLSGRNTEAFF. For the CDR3, the DNA is TGTGCCAGCAGCTTATCGGGTCGGAACACTGAAGCTTTCTTT.

The chain carries TRBV29-1 and TRBJ1-2; 8 bases agree with TRBD1. The ends lost 7 bases at V and 7 bases at J; junction bases unmatched: 8. CDR1 is SQVTM, CDR2 ANQGSEA, per germline. CDR3 length equals 12 residues. CDR3 bases: TGCAGCGCAGTGCAGGGGGCGGTTGGCTACACCTTC. Amino acids: CSAVQGAVGYTF.

This clonotype was picked up many times. V is TRBV12-3 or TRBV12-4 and J is TRBJ1-2; TRBD1 matches at 9 bases. This CDR3 has 14 amino acids. V lost 6 bases to trimming and J lost 7 bases; unmatched junction nucleotides: 9. CDR3 in DNA: TGTGCCAGCAGGCCACAGGGGGCGAGAGCTGGCTACACCTTC. This sequence encodes CASRPQGARAGYTF.

In its sample, this clonotype was seen a few times. The V gene is TRBV12-3 or TRBV12-4, the J gene TRBJ2-3, with 12 bases lining up with TRBD2. V was clipped by 5 bases and J by 6 bases; unmatched bases: 6. The CDR3 contains 15 residues. In DNA form, the CDR3 reads TGTGCCAGCAGTCTGACTAGCGGGAGAGGGGATACGCAGTATTTT. Encoded protein: CASSLTSGRGDTQYF.

V gene TRBV7-3 combines with J gene TRBJ1-2; TRBD1 might be the D (6 bases). Germline CDR1 SGHTA, CDR2 FQGTGA. The CDR3 runs 14 residues. V lost 0 bases, J lost 7 bases, and 12 bases lay in between. This CDR3 is CASSLTVGGAGYTF. CDR3 nucleotide sequence: TGTGCCAGCAGCTTAACAGTAGGGGGGGCTGGCTACACCTTC.

The chain combines TRBV18 with TRBJ2-2, with 10 bases lining up with TRBD2. Per germline, CDR1 KGHSH and CDR2 LQKENI. This CDR3 contains 18 residues. Trimming at V came to 3 bases and at J to 0 bases, leaving 7 bases not matched to a gene. The CDR3 region is CASSPGVTSGPNTGELFF. CDR3 nucleotides: TGTGCCAGCTCACCGGGCGTGACTAGCGGGCCGAACACCGGGGAGCTGTTTTTT.

There are many counts of this clonotype. This chain uses TRBV28 with TRBJ2-7; tentatively, D is TRBD1 (6 bases). The CDR3 runs to 14 residues. Germline values: CDR1 MDHEN, CDR2 SYDVKM. Trimming took off 2 bases at V and 2 bases at J, with 10 bases between the two ends. CDR3 sequence (DNA): TGTGCCAGCAGTTTAGGATACAGGGCCTACGAGCAGTACTTC. It translates to CASSLGYRAYEQYF.

As regards this clonotype: Germline and junction disagree at one end, which may indicate a read error. This chain uses TRBV28 with TRBJ1-2, with 12 bases that match TRBD1. The V gene's germline CDR1 is MDHEN and CDR2 SYDVKM. The CDR3 is 11 amino acids. CDR3 amino acids: CASSAGTGGAF. Written as DNA, the CDR3 is TGTGCCAGCAGTGCCGGGACAGGGGGCGCCTTC.